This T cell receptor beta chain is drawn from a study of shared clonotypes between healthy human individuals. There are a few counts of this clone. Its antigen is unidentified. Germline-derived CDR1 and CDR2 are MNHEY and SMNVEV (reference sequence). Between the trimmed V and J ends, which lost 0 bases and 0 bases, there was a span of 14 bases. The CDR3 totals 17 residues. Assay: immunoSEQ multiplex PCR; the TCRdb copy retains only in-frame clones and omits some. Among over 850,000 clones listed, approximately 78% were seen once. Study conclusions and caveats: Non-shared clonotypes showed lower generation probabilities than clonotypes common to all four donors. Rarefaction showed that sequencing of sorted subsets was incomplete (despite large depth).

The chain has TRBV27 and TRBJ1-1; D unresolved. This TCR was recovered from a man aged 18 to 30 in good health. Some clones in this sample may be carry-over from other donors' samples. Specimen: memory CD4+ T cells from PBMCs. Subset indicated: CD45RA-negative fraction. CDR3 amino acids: CASSLSPPQGVNTEAFF. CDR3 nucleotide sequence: TGTGCCAGCAGTTTATCCCCCCCCCAAGGCGTGAACACTGAAGCTTTCTTT.